This entry lists 21 T cell receptor beta chains sequenced from one sample in a study of cytomegalovirus exposure and HLA in healthy donors. Using immunoSEQ multiplex PCR, the repertoire was profiled, and TCRdb retains in-frame clones only, with some absent. The table includes approximately 180,000 clones, 86% detected once. Sequencing was done on a sample of PBMCs. These receptors were collected from a woman younger than 35 in good health and CMV-seronegative.

The chain has TRBV30 and TRBJ2-2; 8 nucleotides match TRBD1. Trimming removed 5 bases from V and 2 bases from J; junction bases left unmatched: 4. CDR1 GTSNPN and CDR2 SVGIG come from the germline V gene (reference sequence). This CDR3 contains 14 residues. The CDR3 protein is CAWDRGFNTGELFF. CDR3 nucleotides: TGTGCCTGGGACAGGGGATTTAACACCGGGGAGCTGTTTTTT.

This chain connects TRBV10-3 to TRBJ2-7, with D perhaps matching TRBD1 (6 bases). V lost 4 bases and J 2 bases, leaving 12 bases between the germline ends. Germline V CDR1 and CDR2: ENHRY, SYGVKD. This CDR3 has 14 amino acids. The CDR3 protein is CAISGTGQTYEQYF. CDR3 coding DNA: TGTGCCATCAGTGGAACCGGACAGACCTACGAGCAGTACTTC.

This chain connects TRBV30 to TRBJ2-3, with a tentative D call TRBD2 (5 bases). Germline values: CDR1 GTSNPN, CDR2 SVGIG (reference sequence). The CDR3 is 14 amino acids. Trimming left V 2 bases short and J 1 base short, with 10 bases between. CDR3 amino acids: CAWSRLSGTDTQYF. CDR3 sequence (DNA): TGTGCCTGGAGTCGACTATCGGGCACAGATACGCAGTATTTT.

This chain connects TRBV11-3 to TRBJ2-1; the D gene is possibly TRBD1 (6 bases). V shed 1 base and J shed 3 bases, with 10 bases lying between them. The germline V gene has CDR1 SGHNT and CDR2 YENEEA. CDR3 length: 15 amino acids. Here the CDR3 reads CASSLGGGSYNEQFF. The CDR3 coding sequence is TGTGCCAGCAGCTTAGGTGGGGGCAGCTACAATGAGCAGTTCTTC.

The chain employs TRBV6-5 and TRBJ1-2; D is perhaps TRBD1 (5 bases). Germline-derived CDR1 and CDR2 are MNHEY and SVGAGI. The CDR3 runs to 14 residues. Trimming shortened V by 0 bases and J by 4 bases, and 9 bases separated the two germline ends. This CDR3 reads CASSYSQGTYGYTF. DNA for the CDR3: TGTGCCAGCAGTTACTCGCAGGGTACCTATGGCTACACCTTC.

CDR3 DNA sequence: TGTGCCAGCAGTCTCCAGGTAGGGGGCTATGGCTACACCTTC. Translated: CASSLQVGGYGYTF. The chain links TRBV28 to TRBJ1-2; the D gene is possibly TRBD1 (6 bases). CDR3 length: 14 amino acids. V was cut by 5 bases and J by 4 bases, with 14 bases left in between. Germline lookup yields CDR1 MDHEN and CDR2 SYDVKM.

This sequence joins TRBV18 and TRBJ2-7, with D possibly matching TRBD2 (6 bases). Germline loops: CDR1 KGHSH, CDR2 LQKENI. CDR3 length: 13 amino acids. Trimming took off 2 bases at V and 5 bases at J, with 10 bases between the two ends. Written as DNA, the CDR3 is TGTGCCAGCTCACCAGGGGGGAGAAACGAGCAGTACTTC. Encoded protein: CASSPGGRNEQYF.

V is TRBV5-1 and J is TRBJ1-6; a possible D gene is TRBD1 (5 bases). CDR1 is SGHRS, CDR2 YFSETQ, per germline. Trimming left V 7 bases short and J 8 bases short, with 16 bases between. The CDR3 has 14 residues. CDR3 bases: TGCGCCAGCTCACCTACGGGGGTTGATTCACCCCTCCACTTT. The encoded protein is CASSPTGVDSPLHF.

The genes are TRBV5-4 and TRBJ2-1; D not certain. The CDR3 covers 14 residues. Between the trimmed V and J ends, which lost 4 bases and 0 bases, there was a span of 8 bases. Germline CDR1 SGHNT, CDR2 YYREEE (reference sequence). The CDR3 sequence is CASSPGSSYNEQFF. Written as DNA, the CDR3 is TGTGCCAGCAGCCCCGGTAGCTCCTACAATGAGCAGTTCTTC.

V is TRBV5-1 and J is TRBJ2-2; maybe TRBD1 (6 bases). This CDR3 has 19 amino acids. Germline CDR1 reads SGHRS; CDR2 reads YFSETQ. V lost 2 bases and J lost 0, with 20 bases in between. The DNA of the CDR3 is TGCGCCAGCAGCTTAAGGGGGTGGCTAGACACACCGAACACCGGGGAGCTGTTTTTT. Protein: CASSLRGWLDTPNTGELFF. Based on the CDR3 plus reference TRBV5-1 and TRBJ2-2, the full variable domain is KAGVTQTPRYLIKTRGQQVTLSCSPISGHRSVSWYQQTPGQGLQFLFEYFSETQRNKGNFPGRFSGRQFSNSRSEMNVSTLELGDSALYLCASSLRGWLDTPNTGELFFGEGSRLTVL.

The V and J genes are TRBV30 and TRBJ2-7; 10 positions agree with TRBD2. The CDR3 is 13 amino acids. Germline V gene lookup returns CDR1 GTSNPN and CDR2 SVGIG (reference sequence). J gave up 5 bases and V 2 bases, and 3 bases lay outside the gene matches. CDR3 in amino acids: CAWSTSGVNEQYF. In DNA, the CDR3 is TGTGCCTGGAGTACTAGCGGGGTCAACGAGCAGTACTTC.

This clone was counted only a few times. The rearrangement joins TRBV27 to TRBJ1-6; the D gene is possibly TRBD1 (5 bases). Germline CDR1 is MNHEY and CDR2 is SMNVEV (reference sequence). Trimming took off 5 bases at V and 18 bases at J, with 20 bases between the two ends. The CDR3 is 13 residues long. CDR3: CASSPRGSLLGHF. In DNA, the CDR3 is TGTGCCAGCAGTCCCCGGGGGTCCTTACTAGGCCACTTT.

The chain joins TRBV27 to TRBJ1-2; maybe TRBD1 (5 bases). The germline CDR1 and CDR2 sequences are MNHEY and SMNVEV (reference sequence). The CDR3 runs 17 residues. V was cut by 4 bases and J by 7 bases, with 25 bases left in between. In DNA, the CDR3 is TGTGCCAGCAGTTCCCACCTCTTACTAGCTGGGGGAGGTGGCTACACCTTC. Translating gives CASSSHLLLAGGGGYTF.

The chain employs TRBV5-1 and TRBJ2-5; 7 bases are shared with TRBD2. The germline V gene has CDR1 SGHRS and CDR2 YFSETQ. The CDR3 totals 14 residues. V shed 0 bases and J 5 bases; nucleotides not matched to a gene: 4. CDR3 region: CASSLGSGLETQYF. The DNA of the CDR3 is TGCGCCAGCAGCTTGGGTAGCGGGTTGGAGACCCAGTACTTC. The variable domain in full, with the rest retrieved from reference TRBV5-1 and TRBJ2-5, is KAGVTQTPRYLIKTRGQQVTLSCSPISGHRSVSWYQQTPGQGLQFLFEYFSETQRNKGNFPGRFSGRQFSNSRSEMNVSTLELGDSALYLCASSLGSGLETQYFGPGTRLLVL.

J is TRBJ1-4 and V is TRBV6-5, with TRBD1 as a possible D gene (5 bases). Germline V CDR1 and CDR2: MNHEY, SVGAGI. V was shortened by 5 bases and J by 5 bases, with 15 bases between the two germline ends. The CDR3 runs 15 residues. The CDR3 loop is CASSPTGTRNEKLFF. For the CDR3, the DNA is TGTGCCAGCAGTCCCACCGGGACTCGGAATGAAAAACTGTTTTTT.

This sequence joins TRBV4-1 and TRBJ2-7; 8 nucleotides agree with TRBD1. Germline-derived CDR1 and CDR2 are MGHRA and YSYEKL. This CDR3 spans 14 amino acids. The V segment lost 4 bases and the J segment 0 bases; nucleotides outside the gene matches: 2. The CDR3 loop reads CASSRGQGSYEQYF. The CDR3 bases are TGCGCCAGCAGCCGAGGACAGGGCTCCTACGAGCAGTACTTC.

The chain couples TRBV29-1 to TRBJ1-4; D is possibly TRBD1 (6 bases). V lost 4 bases to trimming and J lost 4 bases, with 13 bases between them. Germline values: CDR1 SQVTM, CDR2 ANQGSEA. This CDR3 spans 14 amino acids. The DNA for the CDR3 is TGCAGCGTTGGAGGACAGCAAAGTAATGAAAAACTGTTTTTT. Residues: CSVGGQQSNEKLFF.

J is TRBJ2-1 and V is TRBV11-3; D possibly corresponds to TRBD2 (6 bases). This CDR3 spans 13 amino acids. Germline CDR1 reads SGHNT; CDR2 reads YENEEA. With 5 bases removed from V and 5 bases from J, the gap between germline ends came to 10 bases. CDR3 loop: CASSGRTHNEQFF. CDR3 in DNA: TGTGCCAGCAGCGGGAGGACCCACAATGAGCAGTTCTTC.

The chain uses TRBV19 and TRBJ1-1; 9 positions match TRBD1. CDR1 is LNHDA, CDR2 SQIVND, per germline (reference sequence). Losses at the gene ends were 3 bases for V and 4 bases for J; bases not matched to a gene: 3. CDR3 length: 14 amino acids. The CDR3 region is CASSIPTGGTEAFF. The CDR3, as DNA: TGTGCCAGTAGTATCCCGACAGGGGGCACTGAAGCTTTCTTT.

The V gene is TRBV30, the J gene TRBJ1-1; D not certain. The CDR3 covers 11 residues. Trimming removed 4 bases at V and 3 bases at J, with 6 bases between. Germline V gives CDR1 GTSNPN, CDR2 SVGIG (reference sequence). CDR3 DNA: TGTGCCTGGACTGGAGACACTGAAGCTTTCTTT. Translated, it gives CAWTGDTEAFF.

This clone was seen a few times. The DNA for the CDR3 is TGTGCCAGCAGACTTAGCGGGAGGGCTGAATCCTACTTC. This sequence encodes CASRLSGRAESYF. The rearrangement joins TRBV6-1 to TRBJ2-7, with 11 bases identical to TRBD2. Germline V gene lookup returns CDR1 MNHNS and CDR2 SASEGT. V shed 6 bases and J 13 bases; nucleotides not matched to a gene: 11. This CDR3 has 13 residues.